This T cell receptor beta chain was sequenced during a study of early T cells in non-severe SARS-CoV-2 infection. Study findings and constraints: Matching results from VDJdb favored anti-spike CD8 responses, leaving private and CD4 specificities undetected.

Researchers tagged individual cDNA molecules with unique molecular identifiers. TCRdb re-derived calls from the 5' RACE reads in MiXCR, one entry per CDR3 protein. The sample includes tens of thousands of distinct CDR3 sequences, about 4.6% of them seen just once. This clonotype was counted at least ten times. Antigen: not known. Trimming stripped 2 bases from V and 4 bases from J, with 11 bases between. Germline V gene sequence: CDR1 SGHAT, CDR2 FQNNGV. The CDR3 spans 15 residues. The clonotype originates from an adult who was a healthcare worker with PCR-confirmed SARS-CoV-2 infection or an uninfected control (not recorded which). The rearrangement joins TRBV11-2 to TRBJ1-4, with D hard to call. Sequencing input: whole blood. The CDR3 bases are TGTGCCAGCAGCTTATCGCGCGGGTTTAATGAAAAACTGTTTTTT. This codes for CASSLSRGFNEKLFF.